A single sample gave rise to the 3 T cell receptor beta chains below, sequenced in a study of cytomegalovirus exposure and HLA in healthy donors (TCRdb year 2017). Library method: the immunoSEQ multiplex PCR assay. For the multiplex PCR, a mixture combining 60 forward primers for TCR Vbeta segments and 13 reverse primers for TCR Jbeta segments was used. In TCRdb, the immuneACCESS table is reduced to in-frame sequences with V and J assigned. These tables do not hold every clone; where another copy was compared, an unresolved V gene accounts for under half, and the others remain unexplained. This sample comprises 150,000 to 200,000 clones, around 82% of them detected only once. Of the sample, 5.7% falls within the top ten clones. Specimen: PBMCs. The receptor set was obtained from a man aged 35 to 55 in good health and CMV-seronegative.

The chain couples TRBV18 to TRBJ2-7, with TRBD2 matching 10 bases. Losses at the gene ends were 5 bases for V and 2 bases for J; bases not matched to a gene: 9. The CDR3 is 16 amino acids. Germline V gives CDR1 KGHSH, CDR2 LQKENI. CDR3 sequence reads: CASSYASGGITYEQYF. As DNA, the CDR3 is TGTGCCAGCTCATACGCTAGCGGGGGAATAACCTACGAGCAGTACTTC.

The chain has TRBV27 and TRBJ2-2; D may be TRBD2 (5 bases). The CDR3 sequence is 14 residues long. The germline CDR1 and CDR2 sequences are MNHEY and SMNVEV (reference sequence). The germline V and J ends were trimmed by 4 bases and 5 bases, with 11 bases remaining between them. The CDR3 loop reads CASSYGLGTGELFF. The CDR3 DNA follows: TGTGCCAGCAGTTACGGACTCGGGACCGGGGAGCTGTTTTTT.

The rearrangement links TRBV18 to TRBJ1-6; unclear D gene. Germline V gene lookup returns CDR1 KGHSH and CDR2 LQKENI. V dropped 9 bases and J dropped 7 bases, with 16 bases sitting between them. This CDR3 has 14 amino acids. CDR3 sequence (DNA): TGTGCCAGTCAAGACTCCCGTCACAATTCACCCCTCCACTTT. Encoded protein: CASQDSRHNSPLHF.